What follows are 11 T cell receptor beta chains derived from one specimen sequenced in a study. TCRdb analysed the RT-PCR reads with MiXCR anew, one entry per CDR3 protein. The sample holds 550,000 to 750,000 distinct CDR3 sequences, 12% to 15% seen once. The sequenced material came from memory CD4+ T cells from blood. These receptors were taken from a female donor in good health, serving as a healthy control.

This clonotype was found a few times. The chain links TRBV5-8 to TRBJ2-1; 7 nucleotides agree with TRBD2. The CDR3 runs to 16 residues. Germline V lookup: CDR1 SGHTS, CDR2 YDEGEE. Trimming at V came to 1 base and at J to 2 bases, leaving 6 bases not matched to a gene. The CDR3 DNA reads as TGTGCCAGCAGCTTGAGTAGCGGGCCTACCTACAATGAGCAGTTCTTC. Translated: CASSLSSGPTYNEQFF.

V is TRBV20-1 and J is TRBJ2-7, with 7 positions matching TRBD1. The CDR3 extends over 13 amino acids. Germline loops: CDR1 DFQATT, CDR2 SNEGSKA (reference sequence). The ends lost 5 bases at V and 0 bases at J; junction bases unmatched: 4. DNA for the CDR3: TGCAGTGCTGTGACAGGGCGCTCCTACGAGCAGTACTTC. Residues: CSAVTGRSYEQYF.

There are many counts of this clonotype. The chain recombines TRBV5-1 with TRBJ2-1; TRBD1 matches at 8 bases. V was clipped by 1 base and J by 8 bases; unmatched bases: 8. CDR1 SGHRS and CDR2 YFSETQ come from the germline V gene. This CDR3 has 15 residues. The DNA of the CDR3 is TGCGCCAGCAGCTTGAGTGGACAGGGATTTCATGAGCAGTTCTTC. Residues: CASSLSGQGFHEQFF.

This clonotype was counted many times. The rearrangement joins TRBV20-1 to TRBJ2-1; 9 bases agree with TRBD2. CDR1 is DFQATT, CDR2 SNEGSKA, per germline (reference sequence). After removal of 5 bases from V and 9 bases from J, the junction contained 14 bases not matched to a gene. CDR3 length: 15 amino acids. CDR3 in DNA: TGCAGTGCTTGGGTCCCGGCTAGCGGGATTGCTGAGCAGTTCTTC. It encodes CSAWVPASGIAEQFF.

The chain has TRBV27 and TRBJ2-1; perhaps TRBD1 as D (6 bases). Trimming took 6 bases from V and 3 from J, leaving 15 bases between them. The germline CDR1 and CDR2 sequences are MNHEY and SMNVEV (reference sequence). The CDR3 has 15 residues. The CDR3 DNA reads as TGTGCCAGCAGACAGCCGGGACAAAGCTACAATGAGCAGTTCTTC. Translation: CASRQPGQSYNEQFF.

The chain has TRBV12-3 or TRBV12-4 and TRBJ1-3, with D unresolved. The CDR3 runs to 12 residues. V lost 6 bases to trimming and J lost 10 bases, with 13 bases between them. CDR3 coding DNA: TGTGCCAGCAGCCCGGGGATTCAGACCATATATTTT. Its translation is CASSPGIQTIYF.

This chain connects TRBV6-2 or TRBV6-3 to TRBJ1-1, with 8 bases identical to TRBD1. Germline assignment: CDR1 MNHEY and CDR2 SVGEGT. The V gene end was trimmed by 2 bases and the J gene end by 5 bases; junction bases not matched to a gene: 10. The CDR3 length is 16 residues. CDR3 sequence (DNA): TGTGCCAGCAGTTACGGGGCAGGGGGCACAGGAACTGAAGCTTTCTTT. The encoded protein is CASSYGAGGTGTEAFF.

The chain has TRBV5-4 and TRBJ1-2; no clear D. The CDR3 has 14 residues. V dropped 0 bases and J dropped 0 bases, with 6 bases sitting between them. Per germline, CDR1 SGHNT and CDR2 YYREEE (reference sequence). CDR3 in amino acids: CASSLGETNYGYTF. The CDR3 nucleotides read TGTGCCAGCAGCTTGGGAGAGACTAACTATGGCTACACCTTC.

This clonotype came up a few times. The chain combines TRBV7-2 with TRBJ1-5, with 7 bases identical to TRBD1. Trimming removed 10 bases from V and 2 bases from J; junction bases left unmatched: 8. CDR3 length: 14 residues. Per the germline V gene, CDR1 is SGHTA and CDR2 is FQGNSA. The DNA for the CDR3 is TGTGCCACCGCCAGGGGGACAGGCAATCAGCCCCAGCATTTT. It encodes CATARGTGNQPQHF.

The CDR3 nucleotides are TGTGCCAGCAGCTCCTGGGTCGACAATGAGCAGTTCTTC. It specifies CASSSWVDNEQFF. The chain has TRBV7-2 and TRBJ2-1; D unresolved. Germline lookup yields CDR1 SGHTA and CDR2 FQGNSA. The V end lost 4 bases, the J end lost 5 bases, and 9 bases lay between the germline ends. The CDR3 is 13 residues long.

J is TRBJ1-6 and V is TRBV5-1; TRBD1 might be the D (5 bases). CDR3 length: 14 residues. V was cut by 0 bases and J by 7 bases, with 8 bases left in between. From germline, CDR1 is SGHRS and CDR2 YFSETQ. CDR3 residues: CASSLATVNSPLHF. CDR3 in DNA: TGCGCCAGCAGCTTGGCGACAGTGAATTCACCCCTCCACTTT.